This TCR beta chain was profiled in a study of OX40 agonist ivuxolimab in advanced cancers. The table came from immunoSEQ multiplex PCR; TCRdb's copy has only in-frame clones and leaves some out. The data hold roughly 80,000 clones, with 65% to 90% observed a single time. The CDR3 is made up of 16 amino acids. The source material was CD4+ or CD8+ T cells sorted from blood, sampled in a trial of the OX40 agonist ivuxolimab. V is TRBV21-1 and J is TRBJ2-1. TRBV21-1 is a pseudogene locus. The clonotype was recovered from an adult with an advanced solid tumor such as melanoma, head and neck, liver or kidney cancer. CDR3 in amino acids: CASSKALLGPTNEQFF. In DNA, the CDR3 is TGTGCCAGCAGCAAAGCCCTGCTCGGACCGACCAATGAGCAGTTCTTC.